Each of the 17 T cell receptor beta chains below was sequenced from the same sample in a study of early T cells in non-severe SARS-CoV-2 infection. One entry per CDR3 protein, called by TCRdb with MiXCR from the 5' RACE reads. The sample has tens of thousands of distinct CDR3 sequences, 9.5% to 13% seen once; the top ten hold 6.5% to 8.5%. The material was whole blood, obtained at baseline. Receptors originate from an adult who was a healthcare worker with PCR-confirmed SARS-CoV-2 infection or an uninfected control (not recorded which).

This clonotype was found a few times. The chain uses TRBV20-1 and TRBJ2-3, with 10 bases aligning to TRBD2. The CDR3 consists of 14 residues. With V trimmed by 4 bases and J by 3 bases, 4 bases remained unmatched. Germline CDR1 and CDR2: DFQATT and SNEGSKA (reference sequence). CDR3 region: CSANLAGVTDTQYF. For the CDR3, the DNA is TGCAGTGCTAACCTAGCGGGGGTAACAGATACGCAGTATTTT.

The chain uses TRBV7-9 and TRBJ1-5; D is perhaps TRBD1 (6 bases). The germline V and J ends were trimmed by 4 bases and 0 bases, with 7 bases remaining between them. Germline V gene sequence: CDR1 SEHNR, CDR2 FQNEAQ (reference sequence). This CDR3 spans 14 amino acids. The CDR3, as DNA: TGTGCCAGCAGCTGGGACACTAGCAATCAGCCCCAGCATTTT. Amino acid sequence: CASSWDTSNQPQHF.

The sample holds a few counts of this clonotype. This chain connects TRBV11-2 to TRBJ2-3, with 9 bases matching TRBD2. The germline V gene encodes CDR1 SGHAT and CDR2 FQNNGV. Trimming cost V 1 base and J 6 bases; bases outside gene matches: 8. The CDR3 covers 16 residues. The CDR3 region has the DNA TGTGCCAGCAGCTTAGCTCTAGCGGGGCGTGGGGATACGCAGTATTTT. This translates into CASSLALAGRGDTQYF.

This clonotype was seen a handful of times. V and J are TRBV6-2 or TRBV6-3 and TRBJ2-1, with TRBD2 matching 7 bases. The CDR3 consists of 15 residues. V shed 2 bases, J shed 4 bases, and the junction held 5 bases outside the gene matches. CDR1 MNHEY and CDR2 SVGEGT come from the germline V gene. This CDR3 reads CASSYPVRGYNEQFF. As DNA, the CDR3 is TGTGCCAGCAGTTACCCGGTGCGGGGGTACAATGAGCAGTTCTTC.

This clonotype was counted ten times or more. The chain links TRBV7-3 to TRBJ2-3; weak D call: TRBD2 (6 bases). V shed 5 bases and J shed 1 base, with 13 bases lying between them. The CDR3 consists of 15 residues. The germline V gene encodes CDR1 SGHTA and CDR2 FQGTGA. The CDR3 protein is CASSPGVRGTDTQYF. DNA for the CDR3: TGTGCCAGCAGCCCGGGGGTGCGGGGCACAGATACGCAGTATTTT.

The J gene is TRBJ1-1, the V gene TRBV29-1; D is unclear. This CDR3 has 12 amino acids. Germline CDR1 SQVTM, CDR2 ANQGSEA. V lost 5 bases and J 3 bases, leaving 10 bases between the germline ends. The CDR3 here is CSVRGTYTEAFF. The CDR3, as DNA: TGCAGCGTTCGTGGCACCTACACTGAAGCTTTCTTT. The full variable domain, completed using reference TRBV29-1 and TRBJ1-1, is SAVISQKPSRDICQRGTSLTIQCQVDSQVTMMFWYRQQPGQSLTLIATANQGSEATYESGFVIDKFPISRPNLTFSTLTVSNMSPEDSSIYLCSVRGTYTEAFFGQGTRLTVV.

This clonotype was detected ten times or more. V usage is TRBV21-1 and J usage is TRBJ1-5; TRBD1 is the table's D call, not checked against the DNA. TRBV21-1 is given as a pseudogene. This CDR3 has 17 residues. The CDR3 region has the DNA TGTGCCAGCGAGAGAGGGGGCCGATTTAAGAGCAATCAGCCCCAGCATTTT. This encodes CASERGGRFKSNQPQHF.

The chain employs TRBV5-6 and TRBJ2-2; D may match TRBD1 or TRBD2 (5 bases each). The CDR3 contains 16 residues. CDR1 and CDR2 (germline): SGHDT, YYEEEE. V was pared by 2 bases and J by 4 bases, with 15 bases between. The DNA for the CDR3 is TGTGCCAGCAGCTTTGGGGGACCGACGAGCACCGGGGAGCTGTTTTTT. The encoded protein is CASSFGGPTSTGELFF. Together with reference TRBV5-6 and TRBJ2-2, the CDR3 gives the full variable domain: DAGVTQSPTHLIKTRGQQVTLRCSPKSGHDTVSWYQQALGQGPQFIFQYYEEEERQRGNFPDRFSGHQFPNYSSELNVNALLLGDSALYLCASSFGGPTSTGELFFGEGSRLTVL.

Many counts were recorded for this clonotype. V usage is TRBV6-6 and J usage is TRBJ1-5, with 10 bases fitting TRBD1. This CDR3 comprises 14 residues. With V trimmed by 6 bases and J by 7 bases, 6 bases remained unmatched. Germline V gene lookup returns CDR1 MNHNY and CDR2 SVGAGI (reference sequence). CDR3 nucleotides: TGTGCCAGCAGCCGGGACAGGGGTCGGCAGCCCCAGCATTTT. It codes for CASSRDRGRQPQHF.

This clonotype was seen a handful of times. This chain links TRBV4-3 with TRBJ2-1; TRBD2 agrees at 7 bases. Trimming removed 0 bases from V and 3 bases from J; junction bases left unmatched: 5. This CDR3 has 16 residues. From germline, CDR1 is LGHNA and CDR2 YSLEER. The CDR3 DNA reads TGCGCCAGCAGCCAAGATCTCGGCGGGGGCTACAATGAGCAGTTCTTC. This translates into CASSQDLGGGYNEQFF.

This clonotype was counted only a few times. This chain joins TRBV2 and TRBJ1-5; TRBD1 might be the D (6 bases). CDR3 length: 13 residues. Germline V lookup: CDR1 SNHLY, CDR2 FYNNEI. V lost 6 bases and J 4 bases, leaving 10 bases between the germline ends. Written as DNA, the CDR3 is TGTGCCAGCAGGCAAACAGGGAATCAGCCCCAGCATTTT. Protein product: CASRQTGNQPQHF.

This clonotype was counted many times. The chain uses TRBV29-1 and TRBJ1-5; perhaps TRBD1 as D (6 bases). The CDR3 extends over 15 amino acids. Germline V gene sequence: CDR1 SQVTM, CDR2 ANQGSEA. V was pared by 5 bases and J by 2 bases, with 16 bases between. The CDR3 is CSVRETGPGNQPQHF. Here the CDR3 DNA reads TGCAGCGTTAGAGAGACAGGTCCTGGCAATCAGCCCCAGCATTTT.

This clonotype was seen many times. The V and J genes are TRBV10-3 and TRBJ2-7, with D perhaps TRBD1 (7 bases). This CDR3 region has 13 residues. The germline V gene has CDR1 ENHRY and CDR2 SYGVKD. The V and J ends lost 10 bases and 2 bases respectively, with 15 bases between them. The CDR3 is CATGGQGAYEQYF. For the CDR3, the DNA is TGTGCCACCGGAGGGCAGGGGGCCTACGAGCAGTACTTC.

The CDR3 DNA reads TGTGCCAGTAGTATAGAAGCAAACAGGGTGACCTATGGCTACACCTTC. Protein: CASSIEANRVTYGYTF. The chain has TRBV19 and TRBJ1-2; the D gene is possibly TRBD1 (6 bases). The germline CDR1 and CDR2 sequences are LNHDA and SQIVND (reference sequence). V lost 0 bases to trimming and J lost 4 bases, with 15 bases between them. The CDR3 has 16 residues.

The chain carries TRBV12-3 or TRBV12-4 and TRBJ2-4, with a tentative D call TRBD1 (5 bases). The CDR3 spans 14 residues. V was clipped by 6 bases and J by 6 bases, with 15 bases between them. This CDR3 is CASSPDRRANIQYF. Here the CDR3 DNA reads TGTGCCAGCAGCCCTGACAGAAGAGCAAACATTCAGTACTTC.

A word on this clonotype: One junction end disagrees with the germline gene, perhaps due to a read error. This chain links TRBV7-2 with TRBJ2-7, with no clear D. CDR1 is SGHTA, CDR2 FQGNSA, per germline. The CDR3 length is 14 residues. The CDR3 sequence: CVSSLGLSSYEQYF. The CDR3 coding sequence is TGTGTCAGCAGCTTAGGTCTTTCCTCCTACGAGCAGTACTTC.

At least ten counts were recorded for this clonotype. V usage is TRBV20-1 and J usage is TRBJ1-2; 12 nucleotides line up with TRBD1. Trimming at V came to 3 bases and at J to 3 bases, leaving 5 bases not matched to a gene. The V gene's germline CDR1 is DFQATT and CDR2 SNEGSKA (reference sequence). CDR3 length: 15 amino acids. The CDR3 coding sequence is TGCAGTGCTAGCGGGACAGGGGGCCAGGACTATGGCTACACCTTC. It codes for CSASGTGGQDYGYTF.